The 9 T cell receptor beta chains below come from one sample, sequenced in a study of glioma-infiltrating T cells. TCR alpha and beta CDR3 regions were amplified from RNA using iRepertoire nested multiplex PCR. TCRdb processed the multiplex PCR reads anew with MiXCR; each CDR3 protein has one entry. The sample records around 130,000 distinct CDR3 sequences, about 25% being singletons. Sequenced sample: glioma tissue, nonneoplastic brain tissue, or PBMCs (not recorded which). The source of these receptors is a human donor with low-grade glioma or glioblastoma, undergoing nonglioma brain surgery, or in good health (not recorded which).

This clonotype was seen at least ten times. DNA for the CDR3: TGCAGTGCGCCGGCGGGGGGGCCAATCGCCTACAATGAGCAGTTCTTC. This codes for CSAPAGGPIAYNEQFF. The chain combines TRBV20-1 with TRBJ2-1; 9 bases match TRBD2. This CDR3 is built from 16 residues. Germline CDR1 DFQATT, CDR2 SNEGSKA (reference sequence). Trimming took 6 bases from V and 2 from J; bases not matched to a gene: 11.

This clonotype was recorded a few times. The V gene is TRBV9, the J gene TRBJ2-1, with 11 bases fitting TRBD2. This CDR3 spans 15 amino acids. The germline V gene has CDR1 SGDLS and CDR2 YYNGEE. With V trimmed by 0 bases and J by 6 bases, 2 bases remained unmatched. In DNA form, the CDR3 reads TGTGCCAGCAGCGTAGCTAGCGGGGGGTCCAATGAGCAGTTCTTC. Translated, it gives CASSVASGGSNEQFF.

As regards this clonotype: A much larger clone lies a single base off, so this may be a read error. The chain uses TRBV28 and TRBJ2-1; D not resolved. Germline V gene sequence: CDR1 MDHEN, CDR2 SYDVKM. Trimming stripped 6 bases from V and 7 bases from J, with 13 bases between. The CDR3 is made up of 13 amino acids. This chain's CDR3 is CASSPARRNEQFF. The CDR3 DNA sequence: TGTGCCAGCAGCCCCGCCCGGCGAAATGAGCAGTTCTTC.

Many counts were recorded for this clonotype. This chain uses TRBV20-1 with TRBJ1-6; TRBD1 might be the D (6 bases). The CDR3 length is 16 residues. V lost 0 bases and J lost 7, with 16 bases in between. The germline CDR1 and CDR2 sequences are DFQATT and SNEGSKA (reference sequence). The CDR3, as DNA: TGCAGTGCTAGAGACCGCTCCGGACAGCAGAATTCACCCCTCCACTTT. It codes for CSARDRSGQQNSPLHF.

In its sample, this clonotype was seen a few times. The V call is TRBV24-1, the J call TRBJ2-3; D may be TRBD2 (5 bases). Germline V gene data show CDR1 as KGHDR and CDR2 as SFDVKD. The CDR3 loop spans 15 amino acids. The V end lost 4 bases, the J end lost 0 bases, and 10 bases lay between the germline ends. The CDR3 DNA follows: TGTGCCACCAGTGACTGGAGGCATAGCACAGATACGCAGTATTTT. This encodes CATSDWRHSTDTQYF.

This clonotype has only a few counts. The chain combines TRBV25-1 with TRBJ1-1; D is perhaps TRBD1 (6 bases). V lost 5 bases and J 4 bases, leaving 14 bases between the germline ends. The length of the CDR3 is 14 residues. Per the germline V gene, CDR1 is MGHDK and CDR2 is SYGVNS. CDR3 protein: CASSPRLGGTEAFF. The CDR3 nucleotides are TGTGCCAGCAGTCCTCGATTAGGGGGCACTGAAGCTTTCTTT.

This clonotype appeared many times. The chain is built from TRBV28 and TRBJ2-1; a weak D match, TRBD2 (5 bases). This CDR3 has 13 amino acids. Germline lookup yields CDR1 MDHEN and CDR2 SYDVKM. V was shortened by 7 bases and J by 0 bases, with 7 bases between the two germline ends. This chain's CDR3 is CASNRGSYNEQFF. The CDR3 DNA reads TGTGCCAGCAACCGGGGCTCCTACAATGAGCAGTTCTTC.

V and J are TRBV7-2 and TRBJ2-3; D possibly corresponds to TRBD1 (5 bases). The ends were cut back, 3 bases at V and 4 bases at J, with 8 bases in the middle. The CDR3 consists of 13 residues. Germline lookup yields CDR1 SGHTA and CDR2 FQGNSA. The CDR3 here is CASSFWGADTQYF. The CDR3 DNA sequence: TGTGCCAGCAGCTTCTGGGGCGCAGATACGCAGTATTTT. The full variable domain, in which reference TRBV7-2 and TRBJ2-3 provide the parts outside the CDR3, is GAGVSQSPSNKVTEKGKDVELRCDPISGHTALYWYRQSLGQGLEFLIYFQGNSAPDKSGLPSDRFSAERTGGSVSTLTIQRTQQEDSAVYLCASSFWGADTQYFGPGTRLTVL.

At least ten counts were recorded for this clonotype. This sequence joins TRBV4-1 and TRBJ1-5; D unresolved. Germline values: CDR1 MGHRA, CDR2 YSYEKL. This CDR3 region has 15 residues. V was shortened by 4 bases and J by 4 bases, with 14 bases between the two germline ends. CDR3 protein: CASSPTPEINQPQHF. CDR3 coding DNA: TGCGCCAGCAGCCCGACTCCAGAGATTAATCAGCCCCAGCATTTT.